This T cell receptor beta chain was observed in a study of T cell repertoires in cytomegalovirus infection. Study-wide context: Well-studied HLA-B-restricted CMV epitopes were used in the study alongside recently identified HLA-C-restricted ones. Public signatures in TCR beta pointed to CMV infection and matching HLA type. Study findings and constraints: Within the response measured ex vivo, HLA-C-restricted CMV-specific TCR beta clonotypes were dominant. Totalled public TCR beta family frequency picked out people who carried CMV plus the relevant HLA.

TCRdb called the reads again in MiXCR, with one record for every CDR3 protein. The table shows roughly 570,000 distinct CDR3 sequences, with almost 40% occurring only once. The CDR3 has 17 amino acids. Trimming removed 2 bases from V and 0 bases from J; junction bases left unmatched: 7. CDR1 is SGHTA and CDR2 is FQGNSA in the germline V gene. About this clonotype itself: The antigen is unknown.

The chain couples TRBV7-2 to TRBJ2-1; 7 bases agree with TRBD2. This clonotype was obtained from a human donor in good health (CMV status not recorded). Some clones in this sample may be carry-over from other donors' samples. The sequences come from cultured PBMCs, collected from culture after CMV antigen stimulation. In DNA form, the CDR3 reads TGTGCCAGCAGCTTAATTACCGGGACTATCTCCTACAATGAGCAGTTCTTC. It translates to CASSLITGTISYNEQFF.